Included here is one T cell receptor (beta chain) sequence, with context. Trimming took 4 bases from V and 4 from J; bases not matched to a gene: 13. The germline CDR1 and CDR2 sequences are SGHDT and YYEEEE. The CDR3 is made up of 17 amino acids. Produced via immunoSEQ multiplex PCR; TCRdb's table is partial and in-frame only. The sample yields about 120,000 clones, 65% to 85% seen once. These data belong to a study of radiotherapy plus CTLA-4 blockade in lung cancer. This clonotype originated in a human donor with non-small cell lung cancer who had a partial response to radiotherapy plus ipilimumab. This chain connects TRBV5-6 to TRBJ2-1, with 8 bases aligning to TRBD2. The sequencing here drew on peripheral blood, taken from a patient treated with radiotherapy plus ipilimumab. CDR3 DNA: TGTGCCAGCAGCCCCTCCGGGGGGGCGGGAGTTTACAATGAGCAGTTCTTC. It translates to CASSPSGGAGVYNEQFF.